The T cell receptor (beta chain) under discussion was sequenced for a study of T cells after yellow fever vaccination. The wider study: Low-cell-number fractions underwent preparation using SMART-Seq v4 Ultra Low Input. Points from the study as a whole: The secondary response was weaker but peaked faster, day 5 versus 15. Post-booster samples contained most primary-vaccination clones (approximately 97% CD4, 70% to 90% CD8). A small proportion of clonotypes was detected in both the CD4 and CD8 compartments.

Germline V gives CDR1 SGHDN, CDR2 FVKESK. The CDR3 is made up of 14 amino acids. Trimming shortened V by 1 base and J by 0 bases, and 4 bases separated the two germline ends. From the 5' RACE reads, TCRdb called clonotypes with MiXCR, one entry per CDR3 protein. The sample lists 150,000 to 200,000 distinct CDR3 sequences; approximately 9.7% were seen once. This clonotype was observed a few times. The target antigen is unknown. This TCR derives from a man aged 18 to 30 who received the YFV17D yellow fever vaccine. The V gene is TRBV14, the J gene TRBJ2-1; D call uncertain. The sequencing used CD8+ T cells sorted from PBMCs, collected 45 days after the yellow fever booster vaccination. This chain's CDR3 is CASSQGRSYNEQFF. The CDR3 DNA reads TGTGCCAGCAGCCAAGGCCGCTCCTACAATGAGCAGTTCTTC. Based on the CDR3 plus reference TRBV14 and TRBJ2-1, the full variable domain is EAGVTQFPSHSVIEKGQTVTLRCDPISGHDNLYWYRRVMGKEIKFLLHFVKESKQDESGMPNNRFLAERTGGTYSTLKVQPAELEDSGVYFCASSQGRSYNEQFFGPGTRLTVL.